Sequencing of this TCR beta chain was carried out in a study of T cell clonotyping in hematopoietic cell transplantation. TCRdb's copy holds only in-frame clones and misses some; the assay was immunoSEQ multiplex PCR. This sample carries about 50,000 clones, more than 75% of them seen once, and the ten largest clones take 5.9%. CDR3 size: 16 residues. Stated time point: recipient sample about 28 days before transplant, after cytoreduction. Recipient blood drawn about 28 days pretransplant and days 30, 100, 180 after. The sample here was peripheral blood mononuclear cells, taken before stem cell transplant. This receptor was identified in a man between 60 and 70 years old with biphenotypic leukemia. Some clones in this sample may be carry-over from other donors' samples. The chain links TRBV1 to TRBJ1-2. TRBV1 is deemed a pseudogene. The CDR3, as DNA: TGCACCAGCAGCCAGCGTTACAAGCGTACTAACTATGGCTACACCTTC. Its translation: CTSSQRYKRTNYGYTF.